The 20 T cell receptor beta chains below all came from one sample that was sequenced in a study of sequential checkpoint blockade in melanoma. Stated treatment: randomized to nivolumab then ipilimumab (arm A) or the reverse (arm B). TCRdb's copy holds only in-frame clones and misses some; the assay was immunoSEQ multiplex PCR. The data hold fewer than 8,000 clones, with about 25% observed a single time. This sample comprised tumor tissue (inferred from file names), obtained from a patient given nivolumab and ipilimumab in sequence. These receptor sequences come from a human donor with melanoma.

The V call is TRBV9, the J call TRBJ1-3; possibly TRBD1 for D (6 bases). The V end lost 0 bases, the J end lost 4 bases, and 14 bases lay between the germline ends. Germline loops: CDR1 SGDLS, CDR2 YYNGEE. CDR3 size: 16 residues. As DNA, the CDR3 is TGTGCCAGCAGCGTAGGCGGGGGGGCGTCCGGAAACACCATATATTTT. Its protein is CASSVGGGASGNTIYF.

This clone came up a few times. The J gene is TRBJ1-1, the V gene TRBV6-8, with 7 bases aligning to TRBD1. CDR1 and CDR2 from the germline V gene are MNHGY and SAAAGT. Trimming at V came to 5 bases and at J to 0 bases, leaving 9 bases not matched to a gene. The CDR3 is 16 residues long. CDR3 nucleotide sequence: TGTGCCAGCAGTGGGGGGACAGTTCACATGAACACTGAAGCTTTCTTT. Protein: CASSGGTVHMNTEAFF.

The chain couples TRBV6-8 to TRBJ2-3, with D possibly being TRBD1 or TRBD2 (5 bases each). The V end was cut by 6 bases, the J end by 2 bases, with 9 bases between. There are 13 residues in the CDR3. Germline-derived CDR1 and CDR2 are MNHGY and SAAAGT. The CDR3 reads CASRGPATDTQYF. CDR3 bases: TGTGCCAGCAGGGGACCGGCCACAGATACGCAGTATTTT.

The chain combines TRBV19 with TRBJ2-1; possible D gene TRBD2, 5 bases. Germline V gives CDR1 LNHDA, CDR2 SQIVND (reference sequence). The V end was cut by 0 bases, the J end by 2 bases, with 8 bases between. CDR3 length: 15 amino acids. The CDR3 DNA sequence: TGTGCCAGTAGTATAGATGGGAGCGCCTACAATGAGCAGTTCTTC. Translated: CASSIDGSAYNEQFF.

This clone is labeled medium-sized. The rearrangement uses TRBV11-3 and TRBJ1-1; D not resolved. The CDR3 extends over 14 amino acids. Looked up from germline, CDR1 is SGHNT and CDR2 is YENEEA. The V end was cut by 0 bases, the J end by 2 bases, with 7 bases between. CDR3 sequence (DNA): TGTGCCAGCAGCTTAGAAGGGTCCAACACTGAAGCTTTCTTT. As protein: CASSLEGSNTEAFF. The whole variable domain, remainder taken from reference TRBV11-3 and TRBJ1-1, is EAGVVQSPRYKIIEKKQPVAFWCNPISGHNTLYWYLQNLGQGPELLIRYENEEAVDDSQLPKDRFSAERLKGVDSTLKIQPAELGDSAVYLCASSLEGSNTEAFFGQGTRLTVV.

In its sample, this clone ranks as medium-sized (0.01 to 0.1%). The chain employs TRBV19 and TRBJ1-2; possibly TRBD1 for D (5 bases). The CDR3 totals 15 residues. V dropped 7 bases and J dropped 0 bases, with 15 bases sitting between them. The germline V gene encodes CDR1 LNHDA and CDR2 SQIVND (reference sequence). For the CDR3, the DNA is TGTGCCAGTAACCGCGGGACGACAGCTAACTATGGCTACACCTTC. It specifies CASNRGTTANYGYTF.

The CDR3 here is CASSLGLVTASYEQYF. DNA for the CDR3: TGCGCCAGCAGCCTGGGCCTTGTAACAGCCTCATACGAGCAGTACTTC. The chain has TRBV5-1 and TRBJ2-7, with D uncertain. The CDR3 is made up of 16 amino acids. Germline loops: CDR1 SGHRS, CDR2 YFSETQ. The V and J ends lost 4 bases and 4 bases respectively, with 21 bases between them.

Ten or more counts support this clone. The rearrangement links TRBV11-3 to TRBJ2-5; D unresolved. With 5 bases removed from V and 0 bases from J, the gap between germline ends came to 13 bases. CDR1 SGHNT and CDR2 YENEEA come from the germline V gene. The CDR3 runs to 15 residues. The CDR3 here is CASSRSGRNQETQYF. The CDR3, as DNA: TGTGCCAGCAGCCGATCCGGACGGAACCAAGAGACCCAGTACTTC.

The chain couples TRBV11-3 to TRBJ2-1; possibly TRBD1 or TRBD2 for D (5 bases each). The CDR3 runs 14 residues. Germline V gives CDR1 SGHNT, CDR2 YENEEA. V was clipped by 3 bases and J by 5 bases, with 11 bases between them. CDR3 region: CASSFVGTDNEQFF. CDR3 DNA: TGTGCCAGCAGCTTTGTGGGGACGGACAATGAGCAGTTCTTC.

This clone was seen a handful of times. This chain uses TRBV6-8 with TRBJ2-7; 9 bases are shared with TRBD1. The length of the CDR3 is 15 residues. Per the germline V gene, CDR1 is MNHGY and CDR2 is SAAAGT. V lost 6 bases and J lost 3; bases outside the gene matches: 9. CDR3 in amino acids: CASSDPGTGSYEQYF. The CDR3 region has the DNA TGTGCCAGCAGCGACCCCGGGACAGGGAGCTACGAGCAGTACTTC.

This rearrangement joins TRBV15 to TRBJ2-2; 7 bases match TRBD1. The CDR3 extends over 17 amino acids. Germline V gives CDR1 LNHNV, CDR2 YYDKDF (reference sequence). Unmatched junction bases numbered 6, after V lost 2 bases and J lost 0 bases. CDR3 sequence: CATSRSTGETNTGELFF. CDR3 coding DNA: TGTGCCACCAGCAGATCCACAGGGGAGACGAACACCGGGGAGCTGTTTTTT. Complete variable domain (other parts from reference TRBV15 and TRBJ2-2): DAMVIQNPRYQVTQFGKPVTLSCSQTLNHNVMYWYQQKSSQAPKLLFHYYDKDFNNEADTPDNFQSRRPNTSFCFLDIRSPGLGDTAMYLCATSRSTGETNTGELFFGEGSRLTVL.

The genes are TRBV15 and TRBJ2-1; a possible D gene is TRBD1 (5 bases). V dropped 3 bases and J dropped 9 bases, with 15 bases sitting between them. The CDR3 runs 14 residues. Per the germline V gene, CDR1 is LNHNV and CDR2 is YYDKDF (reference sequence). The CDR3 sequence: CATSSRVTASEQFF. For the CDR3, the DNA is TGTGCCACCAGCAGTAGGGTGACAGCCAGTGAGCAGTTCTTC. Using reference TRBV15 and TRBJ2-1 for the parts outside the CDR3, the full variable domain is DAMVIQNPRYQVTQFGKPVTLSCSQTLNHNVMYWYQQKSSQAPKLLFHYYDKDFNNEADTPDNFQSRRPNTSFCFLDIRSPGLGDTAMYLCATSSRVTASEQFFGPGTRLTVL.

This clone was seen only a few times. The V and J genes are TRBV19 and TRBJ1-3; D remains unclear. This CDR3 is built from 15 residues. Deletions cut 3 bases from V and 0 bases from J, with 9 bases between. Germline lookup yields CDR1 LNHDA and CDR2 SQIVND (reference sequence). The CDR3, as DNA: TGTGCCAGTAGTATTCTGGGTAGCTCTGGAAACACCATATATTTT. Its translation is CASSILGSSGNTIYF.

This clone was recorded a few times. CDR3 protein: CASSRVAVGLQETQYF. CDR3 sequence (DNA): TGTGCCAGCAGTCGAGTCGCGGTGGGACTTCAAGAGACCCAGTACTTC. V is TRBV11-3 and J is TRBJ2-5; possible D gene TRBD2, 6 bases. V was pared by 6 bases and J by 2 bases, with 19 bases between. The CDR3 covers 16 residues. Germline V gene sequence: CDR1 SGHNT, CDR2 YENEEA. The variable domain in full, completed from reference TRBV11-3 and TRBJ2-5, reads EAGVVQSPRYKIIEKKQPVAFWCNPISGHNTLYWYLQNLGQGPELLIRYENEEAVDDSQLPKDRFSAERLKGVDSTLKIQPAELGDSAVYLCASSRVAVGLQETQYFGPGTRLLVL.

This clone is medium-sized by share. Distinct nucleotide sequences in the sample also encode this CDR3. The chain uses TRBV11-3 and TRBJ2-1, with TRBD1 matching over 9 bases. Germline CDR1 reads SGHNT; CDR2 reads YENEEA. The CDR3 runs 15 residues. Unmatched junction bases numbered 3, after V lost 5 bases and J lost 1 base. The CDR3 sequence is CASSLGQGSYNEQFF. The CDR3 DNA is TGTGCCAGCAGCCTCGGACAGGGGTCCTACAATGAGCAGTTCTTC.

The chain recombines TRBV30 with TRBJ2-7, with D perhaps matching TRBD1 (6 bases). The CDR3 runs to 15 residues. Germline-derived CDR1 and CDR2 are GTSNPN and SVGIG (reference sequence). V lost 0 bases and J 0 bases, leaving 12 bases between the germline ends. The CDR3 DNA is TGTGCCTGGAGTGTAACAGGGTCGCTCTCCTACGAGCAGTACTTC. Protein sequence: CAWSVTGSLSYEQYF.

By share, this clone counts as medium-sized. The genes are TRBV11-3 and TRBJ2-2; 7 bases match TRBD1. This CDR3 region has 15 residues. Germline V gene lookup returns CDR1 SGHNT and CDR2 YENEEA. Trimming cost V 3 bases and J 0 bases; bases outside gene matches: 1. The DNA of the CDR3 is TGTGCCAGCAGCTTTCAGGGGGCGAACACCGGGGAGCTGTTTTTT. Its protein is CASSFQGANTGELFF.

The chain combines TRBV5-1 with TRBJ2-6; 7 nucleotides align to TRBD1. The CDR3 contains 18 residues. CDR1 SGHRS and CDR2 YFSETQ come from the germline V gene. Trimming at V came to 5 bases and at J to 0 bases, leaving 11 bases not matched to a gene. The CDR3 here is CASRQNPGQISGANVLTF. The CDR3 DNA reads TGCGCCAGCAGACAAAACCCGGGACAGATCTCTGGGGCCAACGTCCTGACTTTC.

The chain couples TRBV11-3 to TRBJ2-1; TRBD2 agrees at 8 bases. This CDR3 spans 15 amino acids. The germline V gene has CDR1 SGHNT and CDR2 YENEEA. Trimming removed 5 bases from V and 9 bases from J; junction bases left unmatched: 12. The CDR3 coding sequence is TGTGCCAGCAGCCAGGGACTAGGGGGGGGCAGTGAGCAGTTCTTC. Translated, it gives CASSQGLGGGSEQFF. The full variable domain, with the rest looked up from reference TRBV11-3 and TRBJ2-1, is EAGVVQSPRYKIIEKKQPVAFWCNPISGHNTLYWYLQNLGQGPELLIRYENEEAVDDSQLPKDRFSAERLKGVDSTLKIQPAELGDSAVYLCASSQGLGGGSEQFFGPGTRLTVL.

This clone was picked up a small number of times. The rearrangement uses TRBV11-3 and TRBJ2-5; weak D call: TRBD2 (6 bases). This CDR3 spans 16 amino acids. CDR1 SGHNT and CDR2 YENEEA come from the germline V gene. V was clipped by 2 bases and J by 5 bases, with 18 bases between them. The CDR3 DNA reads as TGTGCCAGCAGCTTACGGGGGAGAGGTAACCGGGAGACCCAGTACTTC. Translating it yields CASSLRGRGNRETQYF.